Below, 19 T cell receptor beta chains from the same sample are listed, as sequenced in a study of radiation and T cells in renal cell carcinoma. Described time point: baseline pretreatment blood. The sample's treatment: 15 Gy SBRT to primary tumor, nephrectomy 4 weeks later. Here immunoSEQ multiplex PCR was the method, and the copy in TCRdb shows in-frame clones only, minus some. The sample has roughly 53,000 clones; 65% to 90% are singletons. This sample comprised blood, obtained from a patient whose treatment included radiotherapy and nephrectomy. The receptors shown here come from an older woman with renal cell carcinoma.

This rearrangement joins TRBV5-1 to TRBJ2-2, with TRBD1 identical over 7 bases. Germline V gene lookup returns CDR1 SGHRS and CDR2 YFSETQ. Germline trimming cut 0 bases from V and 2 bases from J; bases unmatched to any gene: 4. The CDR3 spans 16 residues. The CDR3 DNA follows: TGCGCCAGCAGCTTGGTCAGGGGGAGCAACACCGGGGAGCTGTTTTTT. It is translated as CASSLVRGSNTGELFF.

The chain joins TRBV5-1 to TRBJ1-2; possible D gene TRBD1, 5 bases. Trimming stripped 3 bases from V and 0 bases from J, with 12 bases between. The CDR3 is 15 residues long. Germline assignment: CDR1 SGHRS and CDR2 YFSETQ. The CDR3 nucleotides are TGCGCCAGCAGCTCCGGGACGCCAACTAACTATGGCTACACCTTC. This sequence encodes CASSSGTPTNYGYTF.

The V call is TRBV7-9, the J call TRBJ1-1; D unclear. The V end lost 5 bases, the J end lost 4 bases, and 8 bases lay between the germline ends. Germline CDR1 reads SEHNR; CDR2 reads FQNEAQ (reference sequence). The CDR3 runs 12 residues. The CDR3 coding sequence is TGTGCCAGCAGCCCCATGGGCACTGAAGCTTTCTTT. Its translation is CASSPMGTEAFF.

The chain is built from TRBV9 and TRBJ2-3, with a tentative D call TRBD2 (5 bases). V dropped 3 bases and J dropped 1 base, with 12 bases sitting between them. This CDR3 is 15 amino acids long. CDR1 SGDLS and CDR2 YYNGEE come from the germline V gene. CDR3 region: CASSARTGGTDTQYF. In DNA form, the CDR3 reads TGTGCCAGCAGCGCTCGAACCGGGGGCACAGATACGCAGTATTTT.

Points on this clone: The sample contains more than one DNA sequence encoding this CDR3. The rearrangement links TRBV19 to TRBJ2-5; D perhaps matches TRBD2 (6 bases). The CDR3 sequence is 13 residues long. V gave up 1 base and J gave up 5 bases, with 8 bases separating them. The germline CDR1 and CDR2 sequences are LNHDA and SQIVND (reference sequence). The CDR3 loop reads CASSIGEEETQYF. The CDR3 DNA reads TGTGCCAGTAGTATAGGGGAGGAGGAGACCCAGTACTTC.

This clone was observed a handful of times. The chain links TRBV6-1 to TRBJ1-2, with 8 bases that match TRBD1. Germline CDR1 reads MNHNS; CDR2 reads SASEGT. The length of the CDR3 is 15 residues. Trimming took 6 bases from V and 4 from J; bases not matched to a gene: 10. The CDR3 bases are TGTGCCAGCAGGACAGGGGCCGGTGGGCTCTATGGCTACACCTTC. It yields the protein CASRTGAGGLYGYTF.

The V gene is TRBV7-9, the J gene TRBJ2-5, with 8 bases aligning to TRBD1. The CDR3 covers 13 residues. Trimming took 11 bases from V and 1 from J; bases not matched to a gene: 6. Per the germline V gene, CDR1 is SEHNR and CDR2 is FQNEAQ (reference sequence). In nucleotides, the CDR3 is TGTGCCTACAGACAGGGGAGCCAAGAGACCCAGTACTTC. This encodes CAYRQGSQETQYF.

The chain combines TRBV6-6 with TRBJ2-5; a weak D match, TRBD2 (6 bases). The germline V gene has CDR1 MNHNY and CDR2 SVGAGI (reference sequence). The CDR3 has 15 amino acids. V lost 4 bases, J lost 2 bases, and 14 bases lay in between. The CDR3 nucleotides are TGTGCCAGCAGTTCGGCCATGGCGGGGCAAGAGACCCAGTACTTC. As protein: CASSSAMAGQETQYF.

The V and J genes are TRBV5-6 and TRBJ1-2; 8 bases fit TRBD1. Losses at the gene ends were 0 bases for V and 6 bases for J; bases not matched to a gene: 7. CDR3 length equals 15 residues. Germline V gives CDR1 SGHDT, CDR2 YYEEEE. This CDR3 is CASSLEDRVINGYTF. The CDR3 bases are TGTGCCAGCAGCTTGGAGGACAGGGTGATTAATGGCTACACCTTC.

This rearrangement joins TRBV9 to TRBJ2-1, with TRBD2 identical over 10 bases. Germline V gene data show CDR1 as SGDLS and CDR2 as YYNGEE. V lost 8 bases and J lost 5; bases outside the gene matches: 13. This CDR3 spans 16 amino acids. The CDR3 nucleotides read TGTGCCAGATACTGGGGGCTAGCGGGGGCCAACAATGAGCAGTTCTTC. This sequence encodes CARYWGLAGANNEQFF.

The CDR3 sequence: CASSYSRTVYEQYF. DNA of the CDR3: TGTGCCAGCAGTTACTCGAGGACGGTCTACGAGCAGTACTTC. The chain joins TRBV6-5 to TRBJ2-7; D gene uncertain. This CDR3 is 14 amino acids long. Trimming cost V 0 bases and J 3 bases, with 9 bases left between them. Germline V gives CDR1 MNHEY, CDR2 SVGAGI.

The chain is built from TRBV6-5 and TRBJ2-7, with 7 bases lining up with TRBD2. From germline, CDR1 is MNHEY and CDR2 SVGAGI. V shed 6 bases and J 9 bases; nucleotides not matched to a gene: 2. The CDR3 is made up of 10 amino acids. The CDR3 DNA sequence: TGTGCCAGCAGACCTAGCGGGCAGTACTTC. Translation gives CASRPSGQYF.

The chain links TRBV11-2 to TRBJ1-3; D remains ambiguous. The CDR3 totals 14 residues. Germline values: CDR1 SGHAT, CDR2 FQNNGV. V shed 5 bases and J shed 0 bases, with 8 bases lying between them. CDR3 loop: CASSPTYSGNTIYF. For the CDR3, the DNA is TGTGCCAGCAGCCCTACGTACTCTGGAAACACCATATATTTT.

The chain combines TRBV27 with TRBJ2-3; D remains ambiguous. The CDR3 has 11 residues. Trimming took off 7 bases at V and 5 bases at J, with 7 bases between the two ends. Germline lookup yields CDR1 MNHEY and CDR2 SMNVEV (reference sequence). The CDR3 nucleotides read TGTGCCAGCAAGTACGTAGATACGCAGTATTTT. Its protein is CASKYVDTQYF.

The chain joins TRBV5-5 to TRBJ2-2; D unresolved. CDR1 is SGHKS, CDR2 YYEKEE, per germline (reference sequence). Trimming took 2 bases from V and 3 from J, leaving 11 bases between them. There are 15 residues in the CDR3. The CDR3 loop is CASSFEAGHTGELFF. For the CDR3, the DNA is TGTGCCAGCAGCTTCGAGGCAGGCCACACCGGGGAGCTGTTTTTT.

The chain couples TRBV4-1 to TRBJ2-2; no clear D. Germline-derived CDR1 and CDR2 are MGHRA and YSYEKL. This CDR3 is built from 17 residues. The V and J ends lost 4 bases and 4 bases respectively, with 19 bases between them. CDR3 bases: TGCGCCAGCAGCCGATTGGATATGGGGTTTCGCACCGGGGAGCTGTTTTTT. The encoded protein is CASSRLDMGFRTGELFF.

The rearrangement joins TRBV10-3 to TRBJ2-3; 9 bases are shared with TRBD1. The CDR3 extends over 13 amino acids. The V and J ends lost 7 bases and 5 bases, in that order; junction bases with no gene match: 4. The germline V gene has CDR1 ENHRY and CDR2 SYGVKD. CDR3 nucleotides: TGTGCCATCACGGGACAGGGACAAGATACGCAGTATTTT. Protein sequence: CAITGQGQDTQYF.

The CDR3: CASSLFSGSNTGELFF. For the CDR3, the DNA is TGTGCCAGCAGCCTCTTTAGCGGGTCGAACACCGGGGAGCTGTTTTTT. This chain links TRBV7-8 with TRBJ2-2; 7 bases are a match to TRBD2. Germline CDR1 is SGHVS and CDR2 is FQNEAQ. The CDR3 runs to 16 residues. V lost 5 bases, J lost 0 bases, and 6 bases stayed unmatched.

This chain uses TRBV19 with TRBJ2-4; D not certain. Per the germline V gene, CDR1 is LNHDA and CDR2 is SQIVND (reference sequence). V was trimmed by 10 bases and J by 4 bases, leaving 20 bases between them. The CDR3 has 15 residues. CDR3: CATKSRRQVKNIQYF. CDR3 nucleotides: TGTGCCACTAAGTCCCGGCGGCAGGTAAAAAACATTCAGTACTTC.